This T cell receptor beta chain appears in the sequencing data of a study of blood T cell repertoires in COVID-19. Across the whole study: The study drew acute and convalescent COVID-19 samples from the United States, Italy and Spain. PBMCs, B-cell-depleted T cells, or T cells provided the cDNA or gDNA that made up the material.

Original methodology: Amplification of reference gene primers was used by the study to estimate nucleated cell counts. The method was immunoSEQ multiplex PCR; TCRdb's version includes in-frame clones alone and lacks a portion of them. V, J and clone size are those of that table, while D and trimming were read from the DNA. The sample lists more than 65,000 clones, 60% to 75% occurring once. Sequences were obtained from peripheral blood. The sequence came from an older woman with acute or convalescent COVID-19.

CDR3 loop: CASSSNLAGVAYEQYF. The CDR3 region has the DNA TGTGCCAGCAGCTCCAATCTAGCGGGGGTAGCCTACGAGCAGTACTTC. The chain combines TRBV5-4 with TRBJ2-7; 10 nucleotides line up with TRBD2. CDR1 and CDR2 from the germline V gene are SGHNT and YYREEE (reference sequence). CDR3 length: 16 residues. The ends lost 3 bases at V and 2 bases at J; junction bases unmatched: 8.